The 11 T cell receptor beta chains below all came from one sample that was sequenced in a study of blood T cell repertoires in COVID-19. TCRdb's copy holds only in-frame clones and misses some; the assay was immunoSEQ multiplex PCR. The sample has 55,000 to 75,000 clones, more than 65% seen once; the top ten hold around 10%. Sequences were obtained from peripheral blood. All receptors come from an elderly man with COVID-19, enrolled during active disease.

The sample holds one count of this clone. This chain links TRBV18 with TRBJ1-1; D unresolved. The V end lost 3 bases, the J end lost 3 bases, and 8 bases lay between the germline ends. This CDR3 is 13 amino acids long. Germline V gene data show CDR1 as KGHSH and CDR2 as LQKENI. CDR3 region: CASSPLSYTEAFF. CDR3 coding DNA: TGTGCCAGCTCACCCCTGAGTTACACTGAAGCTTTCTTT.

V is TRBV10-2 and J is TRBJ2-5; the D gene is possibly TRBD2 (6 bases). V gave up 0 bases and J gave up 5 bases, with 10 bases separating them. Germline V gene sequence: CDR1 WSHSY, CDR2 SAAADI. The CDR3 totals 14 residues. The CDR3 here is CASSESGGVETQYF. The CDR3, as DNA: TGCGCCAGCAGTGAGTCGGGCGGGGTTGAGACCCAGTACTTC.

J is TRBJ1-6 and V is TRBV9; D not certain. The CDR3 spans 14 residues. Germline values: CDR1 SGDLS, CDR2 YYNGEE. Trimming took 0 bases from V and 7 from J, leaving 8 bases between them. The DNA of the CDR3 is TGTGCCAGCAGCGTAGGGAACGGGAATTCACCCCTCCACTTT. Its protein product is CASSVGNGNSPLHF.

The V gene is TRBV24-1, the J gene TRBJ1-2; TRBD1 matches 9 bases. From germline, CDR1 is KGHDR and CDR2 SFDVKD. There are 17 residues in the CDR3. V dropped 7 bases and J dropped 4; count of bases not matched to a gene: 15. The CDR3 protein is CATRKSRDRAGSYGYTF. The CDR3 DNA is TGTGCCACCAGAAAGTCCCGGGACAGGGCCGGTAGCTATGGCTACACCTTC.

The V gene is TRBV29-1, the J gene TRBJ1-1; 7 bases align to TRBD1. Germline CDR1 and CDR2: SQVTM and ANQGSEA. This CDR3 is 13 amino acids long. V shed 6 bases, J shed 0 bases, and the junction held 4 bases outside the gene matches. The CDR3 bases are TGCAGCGTGGAAACAGGGGTGAACACTGAAGCTTTCTTT. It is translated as CSVETGVNTEAFF.

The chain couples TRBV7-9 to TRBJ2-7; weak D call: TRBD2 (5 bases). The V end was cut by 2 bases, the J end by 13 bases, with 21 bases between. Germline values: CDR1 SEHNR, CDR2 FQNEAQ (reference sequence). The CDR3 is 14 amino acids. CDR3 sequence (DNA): TGTGCCAGCAGCTTACGAGAACTTGACGGACTGATTTACTTC. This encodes CASSLRELDGLIYF.

The chain's CDR3 is CAISDRTGSATEAFF. As DNA, the CDR3 is TGTGCCATCAGTGATCGGACAGGGTCCGCCACTGAAGCTTTCTTT. The chain combines TRBV10-3 with TRBJ1-1, with 8 bases aligning to TRBD1. This CDR3 is 15 amino acids long. V gave up 3 bases and J gave up 4 bases; unmatched junction bases: 7. Germline V gene sequence: CDR1 ENHRY, CDR2 SYGVKD.

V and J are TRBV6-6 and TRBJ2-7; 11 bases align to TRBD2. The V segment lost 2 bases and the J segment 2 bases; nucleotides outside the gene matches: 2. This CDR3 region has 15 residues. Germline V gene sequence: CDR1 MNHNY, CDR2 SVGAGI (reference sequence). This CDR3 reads CASSYGTSGPYEQYV. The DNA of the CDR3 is TGTGCCAGCAGTTACGGGACTAGCGGACCCTACGAGCAGTACGTC.

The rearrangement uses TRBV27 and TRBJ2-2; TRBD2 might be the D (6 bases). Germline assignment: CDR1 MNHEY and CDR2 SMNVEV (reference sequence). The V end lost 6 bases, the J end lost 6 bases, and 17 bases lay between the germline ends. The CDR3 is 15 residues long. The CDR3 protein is CASRTGTSVAGELFF. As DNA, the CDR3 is TGTGCCAGCAGGACCGGGACTTCGGTCGCCGGGGAGCTGTTTTTT.

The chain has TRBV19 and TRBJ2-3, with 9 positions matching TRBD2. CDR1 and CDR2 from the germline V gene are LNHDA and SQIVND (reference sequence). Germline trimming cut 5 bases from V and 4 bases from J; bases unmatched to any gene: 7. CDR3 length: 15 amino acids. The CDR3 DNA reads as TGTGCCAGTAGTCTGATAGCGGGAGCAGCAGATACGCAGTATTTT. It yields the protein CASSLIAGAADTQYF. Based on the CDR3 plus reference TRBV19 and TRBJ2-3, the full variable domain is DGGITQSPKYLFRKEGQNVTLSCEQNLNHDAMYWYRQDPGQGLRLIYYSQIVNDFQKGDIAEGYSVSREKKESFPLTVTSAQKNPTAFYLCASSLIAGAADTQYFGPGTRLTVL.

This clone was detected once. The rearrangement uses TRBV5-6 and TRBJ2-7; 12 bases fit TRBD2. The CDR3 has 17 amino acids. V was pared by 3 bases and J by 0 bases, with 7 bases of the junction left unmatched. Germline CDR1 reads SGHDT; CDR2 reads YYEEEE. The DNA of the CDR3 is TGTGCCAGCAGCTCCCGACTAGCGGGGGATATCTCCTACGAGCAGTACGTC. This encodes CASSSRLAGDISYEQYV.